The clone carrying this T cell receptor beta chain was seen just once. The V and J ends lost 2 bases and 4 bases respectively, with 14 bases between them. The CDR3 length is 15 residues. Looked up from germline, CDR1 is MGHRA and CDR2 is YSYEKL. This sample was taken from a study of cytomegalovirus exposure and HLA in healthy donors. Across the whole study: Of roughly 400 genotyped donors, roughly 80% grouped in the Caucasian-associated ancestry cluster.

There were likely unrecorded immune exposures, though donors were nominally healthy when sampled. With 60 Vbeta and 13 Jbeta primers, the PCR was carried out. TCRdb's copy holds only in-frame clones and misses some; the assay was immunoSEQ multiplex PCR. This sample has over 150,000 clones, with 77% found just once. The sequenced sample was PBMCs. The chain combines TRBV4-1 with TRBJ1-1; D might be TRBD1 (6 bases). The sequence derives from a male donor in good health and CMV-seropositive. CDR3 region: CASSQISGVGTEAFF. CDR3 sequence (DNA): TGCGCCAGCAGCCAAATTTCAGGGGTGGGCACTGAAGCTTTCTTT.